This TCR beta chain was recovered during a study of HIV-infected patients and healthy controls. Findings of the study overall: Healthy controls carried many MAIT alpha-chain CDR3s, while HIV+ repertoires had few.

This clonotype came up many times. Its target is not known. Reverse transcription used roughly 480 ng RNA and constant-region primers for alpha and beta. Alpha and beta chain libraries were made separately by chain-specific third strand synthesis with multiplexing indices. One entry per CDR3 protein results from TCRdb running MiXCR on the 5' RACE reads. The sample lists several thousand distinct CDR3 sequences; about a tenth were seen once. Germline CDR1 is MDHEN and CDR2 is SYDVKM. This CDR3 contains 13 residues. Trimming took off 2 bases at V and 4 bases at J, with 9 bases between the two ends. No cell fractionation was done, so the repertoire covers all unsorted peripheral blood T cells.

The chain carries TRBV28 and TRBJ2-7; D uncertain. The origin of this receptor is an adult with HIV infection. The sample here was blood, taken before antiretroviral therapy. CDR3 nucleotides: TGTGCCAGCAGTTTAGCGATCCAATACGAGCAGTACTTC. It codes for CASSLAIQYEQYF.